This T cell receptor (beta chain) was identified in a study of blood T cells in healthy people across ages. The study, taken as a whole, reports: Long-lived donors carried more naive CD4+ cells and greater diversity than aged donors.

Extractions gave at least 5.5 micrograms of total RNA per sample. The second PCR ran roughly 6 to 11 cycles with a sample-barcoded 5' primer and J-beta primers. Template switching added a 12-random-nucleotide identifier to every cDNA molecule. TCRdb processed the 5' RACE reads anew with MiXCR; each CDR3 protein has one entry. Among about 1.8 million distinct CDR3 sequences listed, 49% were seen once. This clonotype appeared a few times. The antigen is undetermined. V was cut by 0 bases and J by 3 bases, with 20 bases left in between. This CDR3 has 17 residues. Germline V gene sequence: CDR1 DFQATT, CDR2 SNEGSKA (reference sequence).

The chain joins TRBV20-1 to TRBJ2-5; D might be TRBD2 (5 bases). This TCR derives from a woman aged 40 to 49 in good health. Sequencing input: blood. CDR3 sequence reads: CSARDPRRGLSEETQYF. CDR3 DNA sequence: TGCAGTGCTAGAGATCCCCGCCGCGGGCTGAGTGAAGAGACCCAGTACTTC.